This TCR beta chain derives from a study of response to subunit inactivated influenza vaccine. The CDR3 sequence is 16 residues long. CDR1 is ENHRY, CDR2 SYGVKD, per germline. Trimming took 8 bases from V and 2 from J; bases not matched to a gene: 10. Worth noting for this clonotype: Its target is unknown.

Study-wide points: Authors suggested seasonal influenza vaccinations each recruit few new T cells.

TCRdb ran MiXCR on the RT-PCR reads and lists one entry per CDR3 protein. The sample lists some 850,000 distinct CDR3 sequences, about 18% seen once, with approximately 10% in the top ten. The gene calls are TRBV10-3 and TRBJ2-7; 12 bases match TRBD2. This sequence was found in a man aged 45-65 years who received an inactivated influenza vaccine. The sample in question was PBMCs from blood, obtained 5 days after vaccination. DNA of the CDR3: TGTGCCATCGGACTGACTAGCGGGGGTCGACCCTACGAGCAGTACTTC. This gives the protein CAIGLTSGGRPYEQYF.